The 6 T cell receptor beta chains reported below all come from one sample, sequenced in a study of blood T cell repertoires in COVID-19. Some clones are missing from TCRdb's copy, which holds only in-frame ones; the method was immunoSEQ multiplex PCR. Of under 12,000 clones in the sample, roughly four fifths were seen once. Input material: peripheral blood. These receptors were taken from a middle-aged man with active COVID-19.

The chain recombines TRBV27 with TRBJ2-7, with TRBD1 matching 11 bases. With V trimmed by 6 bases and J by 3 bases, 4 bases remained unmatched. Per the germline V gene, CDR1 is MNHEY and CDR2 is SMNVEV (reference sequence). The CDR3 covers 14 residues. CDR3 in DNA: TGTGCCAGCAGAATGGGGACAGGGGGCTACGAGCAGTACTTC. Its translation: CASRMGTGGYEQYF.

For the CDR3, the DNA is TGTGCCAGCAGCTGGACAGGGTCGGGCACCGGGGAGCTGTTTTTT. Its protein is CASSWTGSGTGELFF. V is TRBV7-9 and J is TRBJ2-2, with TRBD1 matching 8 bases. The CDR3 is 15 amino acids. Trimming took 4 bases from V and 4 from J; bases not matched to a gene: 5. The germline CDR1 and CDR2 sequences are SEHNR and FQNEAQ (reference sequence).

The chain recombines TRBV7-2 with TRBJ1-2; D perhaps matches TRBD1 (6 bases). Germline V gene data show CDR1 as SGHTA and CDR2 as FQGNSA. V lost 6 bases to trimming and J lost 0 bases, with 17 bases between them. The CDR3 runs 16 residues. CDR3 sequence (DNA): TGTGCCAGCAGTTATTCGGGGGGGCAAGCTAACTATGGCTACACCTTC. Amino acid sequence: CASSYSGGQANYGYTF.

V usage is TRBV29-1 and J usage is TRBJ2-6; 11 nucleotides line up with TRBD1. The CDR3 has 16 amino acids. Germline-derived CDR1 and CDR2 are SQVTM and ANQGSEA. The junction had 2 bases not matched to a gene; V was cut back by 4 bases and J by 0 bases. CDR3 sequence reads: CSVVGTGGSGANVLTF. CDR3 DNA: TGCAGCGTTGTTGGGACAGGGGGCTCTGGGGCCAACGTCCTGACTTTC. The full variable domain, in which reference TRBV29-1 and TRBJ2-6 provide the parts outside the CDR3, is SAVISQKPSRDICQRGTSLTIQCQVDSQVTMMFWYRQQPGQSLTLIATANQGSEATYESGFVIDKFPISRPNLTFSTLTVSNMSPEDSSIYLCSVVGTGGSGANVLTFGAGSRLTVL.

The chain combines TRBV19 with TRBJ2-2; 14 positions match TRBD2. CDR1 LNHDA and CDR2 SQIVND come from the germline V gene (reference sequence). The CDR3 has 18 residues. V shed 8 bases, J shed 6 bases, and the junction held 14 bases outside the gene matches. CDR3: CASRHPGTSGRPPGELFF. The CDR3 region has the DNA TGTGCCAGTCGCCACCCCGGGACTAGCGGGAGACCTCCCGGGGAGCTGTTTTTT.

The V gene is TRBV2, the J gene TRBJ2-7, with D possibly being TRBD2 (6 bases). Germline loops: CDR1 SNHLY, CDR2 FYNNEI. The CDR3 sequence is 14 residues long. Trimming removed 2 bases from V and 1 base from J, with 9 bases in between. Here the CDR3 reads CASSEWRGSYEQYF. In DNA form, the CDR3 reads TGTGCCAGCAGTGAATGGAGGGGATCCTACGAGCAGTACTTC.